The clone carrying this T cell receptor (beta chain) came up many times. The data were obtained in a study of read filtering for tumor transcriptome and immune sequencing. Molecular barcoded adaptors covering alpha/delta and beta/gamma chains were used on 400 to 450 ng RNA. A single record per CDR3 protein comes from TCRdb applying MiXCR to the reads. The sample holds about 39,000 distinct CDR3 sequences; roughly an eighth are singletons and the top ten take 6.5% to 8.5%. Sequencing was carried out using a population of CD138-negative cells sorted from bone marrow. The sequence was obtained from a donor aged 40 or older with multiple myeloma.

CDR3 bases: TGTGCCAGCAGCCATCGCGGGACCCAGCAGTATTTT. It is translated as CASSHRGTQQYF. This chain uses TRBV3-1 with TRBJ2-3; tentatively, D is TRBD2 (6 bases). The CDR3 totals 12 residues. In germline, CDR1 is LGHDT, CDR2 YNNKEL (reference sequence). V was pared by 3 bases and J by 11 bases, with 12 bases between.